The clone carrying this TCR beta chain was observed a handful of times. The antigen is not known. V was cut by 4 bases and J by 5 bases, with 20 bases left in between. This CDR3 has 17 amino acids. The germline V gene has CDR1 SGHDN and CDR2 FVKESK. The method was immunoSEQ multiplex PCR; TCRdb's version includes in-frame clones alone and lacks a portion of them. The data show 20,000 to 25,000 clones, about 83% seen once. These data belong to a study of OX40 agonist ivuxolimab in advanced cancers. Study-wide context: The diagnoses of dose-escalation patients were hepatocellular carcinoma, melanoma, renal cell or head and neck cancer. Study conclusions and caveats: Not determined was the antigen specificity of the expanded peripheral T cells.

This sample comprised CD4+ or CD8+ T cells sorted from blood, obtained in a trial of the OX40 agonist ivuxolimab. The origin of this receptor is an adult with an advanced solid tumor such as melanoma, head and neck, liver or kidney cancer. V and J are TRBV14 and TRBJ2-2, with a possible D match to TRBD1 (6 bases). CDR3 sequence: CASSLQHTGLVTGELFF. The CDR3, as DNA: TGTGCCAGCAGCCTTCAACATACAGGGCTCGTGACCGGGGAGCTGTTTTTT. Using reference TRBV14 and TRBJ2-2 for the parts outside the CDR3, the full variable domain is EAGVTQFPSHSVIEKGQTVTLRCDPISGHDNLYWYRRVMGKEIKFLLHFVKESKQDESGMPNNRFLAERTGGTYSTLKVQPAELEDSGVYFCASSLQHTGLVTGELFFGEGSRLTVL.